Presented here are 10 T cell receptor beta chains from one specimen sequenced in a study of T cells in Graves' hyperthyroidism and ophthalmopathy. RNA transcripts served as the template for amplifying TCR beta CDR3 regions. First-round RT-PCR of the TCR CDR3 relied on the HTBI primer set. MiXCR, run by TCRdb on the multiplex PCR reads, gives a single entry per CDR3 protein. The table includes approximately 370,000 distinct CDR3 sequences, about a sixth detected once. Sequencing was performed on blood. All receptors come from a woman aged 25 to 45 with Graves' hyperthyroidism that later progressed to Graves' ophthalmopathy.

This clonotype was recorded at least ten times. This rearrangement joins TRBV19 to TRBJ1-2; TRBD1 is a possible D gene (5 bases). Trimming took 7 bases from V and 5 from J, leaving 14 bases between them. CDR3 size: 13 residues. The V gene's germline CDR1 is LNHDA and CDR2 SQIVND (reference sequence). The CDR3 DNA follows: TGTGCCAGTAAGACTGGGACTGAGTATGGCTACACCTTC. It codes for CASKTGTEYGYTF.

This clonotype was counted between two and nine times. CDR3 DNA: TGCGCCAGCAGCCAAGATTTAGGGGCGAAAAGCACAGATACGCAGTATTTT. This encodes CASSQDLGAKSTDTQYF. This chain connects TRBV4-1 to TRBJ2-3, with D possibly TRBD1 on 5 matching bases. The CDR3 length is 17 residues. The germline V gene has CDR1 MGHRA and CDR2 YSYEKL. Trimming left V 0 bases short and J 0 bases short, with 13 bases between.

This clonotype turned up a few times. The V and J genes are TRBV10-1 and TRBJ2-5; the D gene is possibly TRBD2 (5 bases). V lost 2 bases to trimming and J lost 5 bases, with 9 bases between them. The CDR3 contains 13 residues. Germline values: CDR1 WNHNN, CDR2 SYGVQD (reference sequence). The CDR3 region is CASSERGLETQYF. The DNA for the CDR3 is TGCGCCAGCAGTGAGAGAGGGTTGGAGACCCAGTACTTC.

This clonotype appeared many times. This sequence joins TRBV12-3 or TRBV12-4 and TRBJ2-3; D possibly corresponds to TRBD1 (5 bases). CDR3 length: 17 residues. V lost 5 bases and J 2 bases, leaving 20 bases between the germline ends. The CDR3 spells CASSAFEGAGVTDTQYF. The CDR3, as DNA: TGTGCCAGCAGTGCCTTCGAAGGGGCAGGAGTCACAGATACGCAGTATTTT.

The chain recombines TRBV6-1 with TRBJ1-3; TRBD1 matches at 7 bases. With 6 bases clipped from V and 1 base from J, the junction kept 18 bases outside the gene matches. This CDR3 has 19 residues. Looked up from germline, CDR1 is MNHNS and CDR2 is SASEGT. CDR3 DNA: TGTGCCAGCAGACCCCTGAAACAGGGGAGGCTTCTTTCTGGAAACACCATATATTTT. Protein product: CASRPLKQGRLLSGNTIYF.

This clonotype was counted many times. The V call is TRBV11-2, the J call TRBJ2-7, with TRBD2 matching 9 bases. From germline, CDR1 is SGHAT and CDR2 FQNNGV. CDR3 length: 15 residues. Germline trimming cut 5 bases from V and 3 bases from J; bases unmatched to any gene: 8. The CDR3 loop is CASSITSGLNYEQYF. The CDR3 DNA reads TGTGCCAGCAGCATCACTAGCGGGCTCAACTACGAGCAGTACTTC.

The table lists this clonotype with many counts. The V and J genes are TRBV28 and TRBJ2-1; 8 bases are a match to TRBD2. CDR3 length: 15 amino acids. Germline V gene lookup returns CDR1 MDHEN and CDR2 SYDVKM. The ends lost 9 bases at V and 1 base at J; junction bases unmatched: 8. This chain's CDR3 is CASCRERESYNEQFF. CDR3 DNA: TGTGCCAGTTGTCGGGAGCGGGAGTCCTACAATGAGCAGTTCTTC. The full variable domain, rest sourced from reference TRBV28 and TRBJ2-1, is DVKVTQSSRYLVKRTGEKVFLECVQDMDHENMFWYRQDPGLGLRLIYFSYDVKMKEKGDIPEGYSVSREKKERFSLILESASTNQTSMYLCASCRERESYNEQFFGPGTRLTVL.

The genes are TRBV5-1 and TRBJ2-7; no definite D call. Germline CDR1 SGHRS, CDR2 YFSETQ. This CDR3 spans 16 amino acids. V lost 4 bases, J lost 4 bases, and 21 bases lay in between. The CDR3 spells CASSPPGGPSDYEQYF. CDR3 nucleotides: TGCGCCAGCAGCCCTCCTGGTGGGCCATCTGATTACGAGCAGTACTTC.

Many counts were recorded for this clonotype. The chain recombines TRBV24-1 with TRBJ2-7; 9 nucleotides line up with TRBD1. This CDR3 is built from 15 residues. From germline, CDR1 is KGHDR and CDR2 SFDVKD. The junction had 5 bases not matched to a gene; V was cut back by 4 bases and J by 2 bases. CDR3 DNA: TGTGCCACCAGTGACACACGGACAGGGGCCTACGAGCAGTACTTC. Its translation: CATSDTRTGAYEQYF.

The sample holds many counts of this clonotype. The rearrangement links TRBV11-2 to TRBJ2-6, with a possible D match to TRBD2 (6 bases). The germline V gene has CDR1 SGHAT and CDR2 FQNNGV. V was trimmed by 0 bases and J by 1 base, leaving 28 bases between them. The CDR3 runs to 23 residues. The CDR3 here is CASSLDSFVADGFKDSGANVLTF. The CDR3 region has the DNA TGTGCCAGCAGCTTAGATAGTTTTGTAGCGGACGGATTCAAAGATTCTGGGGCCAACGTCCTGACTTTC.